This TCR beta chain was sequenced in a study of CD8 T cells in ankylosing spondylitis (dated by TCRdb to 2015 to 2018). Describing the broader study: The study profiled T cell receptor beta repertoires in healthy donors and ankylosing spondylitis patients to find disease-linked TCR variants. The whole study cohort included roughly 110 healthy donors and roughly 24 ankylosing spondylitis patients. Peripheral blood was sampled, and synovial fluid was also collected from ankylosing spondylitis patients. Study-wide findings and limitations: A CD8+ phenotype was shown by the disease-linked clones, which were found at relatively low frequencies in peripheral blood. Blood from ankylosing spondylitis patients appeared to be characterized by a TCR beta motif made up of fewer than ten highly homologous amino acid variants. Some motif variants had previously been reported in the synovial fluid and blood of reactive arthritis patients, which suggests shared mechanisms of disease initiation. Significant enrichment of the disease-linked clones was reported in matched synovial fluid samples from ankylosing spondylitis patients.

The sequencer listed for this sample is Illumina HiSeq 2500. Quantitative 5'-RACE with molecular barcodes was the method used to prepare the TCR beta libraries. The authors' analysis ran thus. Disease-linked TCR variants were identified with a new computational method built on a probabilistic model of VDJ rearrangement. TCRdb reprocessing: public reads trimmed at Q25 with fastp, clones called with MiXCR, in-frame beta chains kept. Entries are consolidated by CDR3 protein sequence, retaining the most common genes and DNA. These V and J calls derive from TCRdb rather than the authors' analysis. Here the sample has under 250,000 distinct CDR3 sequences; around 24% occur a single time. The ten largest clonotypes hold about 7% of the sample. This clonotype has ten or more counts. Its target antigen remains unknown. Base qualities are not provided; no much larger clone lies one nucleotide away. Taken from cysteine to phenylalanine, the CDR3 has 14 residues. Only the CDR3 part of the read is kept: 42 bases, read in frame from the first base. V is pruned by 7 bases and J by 6 bases, leaving 11 bases of the junction without a gene match. CDR1 MNHNS and CDR2 SASEGT are derived from the germline V gene.

The clonotype comes from a male donor with ankylosing spondylitis or in good health (not recorded which). Rearrangement joined TRBV6-1 to TRBJ2-7; TRBD2 fits 8 bases in the junction. Sample: blood, either unsorted or a sorted T cell fraction (not recorded which). The nucleotides read TGTGCCAGCACTAGGACAAGCGGGACTAGCGAGCAGTACTTC. This translates into CASTRTSGTSEQYF.